The count of the clone carrying this T cell receptor (beta chain) is one. The data are from a study of blood T cell repertoires in COVID-19. V lost 6 bases, J lost 4 bases, and 5 bases stayed unmatched. CDR1 is MDHEN, CDR2 SYDVKM, per germline. The CDR3 covers 13 residues. Profiling relied on immunoSEQ multiplex PCR, and the TCRdb table lists in-frame clones only, not all of them. The repertoire holds roughly 150,000 clones, with 65% to 90% as singletons. The receptor was isolated from a man over 45 with acute or convalescent COVID-19. V gene TRBV28 combines with J gene TRBJ2-5; TRBD2 matches 7 bases. Sequenced: peripheral blood. The DNA for the CDR3 is TGTGCCAGCAGCCGGGAGGTCCCAGAGACCCAGTACTTC. It yields the protein CASSREVPETQYF.